Below, 5 T cell receptor beta chains from the same sample are listed, as sequenced in a study of blood T cell repertoires in COVID-19. Profiling relied on immunoSEQ multiplex PCR, and the TCRdb table lists in-frame clones only, not all of them. The table shows approximately 190,000 clones, with roughly 87% occurring only once. The specimen sequenced was peripheral blood. All receptors come from a woman aged 55-69 years with COVID-19, enrolled during active disease.

This chain uses TRBV21-1 with TRBJ1-6; TRBD1, as called in the table, went unchecked against the DNA. TRBV21-1 is classified as a pseudogene. The CDR3 sequence is 15 residues long. This CDR3 reads CASSKGAQGGSPLHF. CDR3 bases: TGTGCCAGCAGCAAAGGAGCCCAGGGGGGTTCACCCCTCCACTTT.

CDR3 sequence reads: CASSAPGTTTYEQYF. CDR3 coding DNA: TGTGCCAGCAGTGCCCCCGGGACTACCACCTACGAGCAGTACTTC. This chain connects TRBV25-1 to TRBJ2-7, with 7 bases lining up with TRBD2. V lost 4 bases, J lost 2 bases, and 8 bases stayed unmatched. The CDR3 is made up of 15 amino acids. Germline V gives CDR1 MGHDK, CDR2 SYGVNS.

The rearrangement links TRBV6-5 to TRBJ2-7; D may be TRBD2 (7 bases). V dropped 7 bases and J dropped 4 bases, with 17 bases sitting between them. CDR1 is MNHEY, CDR2 SVGAGI, per germline. The CDR3 length is 14 residues. The CDR3 bases are TGTGCCAGCAAGTCAGGGGTAGCGGGTTACGAGCAGTACTTC. Its protein is CASKSGVAGYEQYF.

CDR3 DNA: TGTGCCAGCAGTCCGCTGGGACTAGCGGGCTCCTACGAGCAGTACTTC. Its translation is CASSPLGLAGSYEQYF. V is TRBV27 and J is TRBJ2-7; 12 bases agree with TRBD2. The CDR3 is made up of 16 amino acids. Germline values: CDR1 MNHEY, CDR2 SMNVEV (reference sequence). V lost 5 bases, J lost 0 bases, and 5 bases stayed unmatched.

This chain links TRBV6-1 with TRBJ1-6, with a weak D call TRBD1 (5 bases). Germline CDR1 MNHNS, CDR2 SASEGT. The CDR3 is 16 residues long. V lost 4 bases and J 9 bases, leaving 19 bases between the germline ends. This CDR3 is CASSAVTDPTSSPLHF. In nucleotides, the CDR3 is TGTGCCAGCAGTGCAGTGACAGACCCAACCAGTTCACCCCTCCACTTT.